The 15 T cell receptor beta chains below were found in one sample sequenced in a study of Graves' ophthalmopathy and Graves' hyperthyroidism. As the template, RNA transcripts were used to amplify TCR beta CDR3 regions. HTBI-primed first-round RT-PCR preceded second-round multiplex PCR. TCRdb re-derived calls from the multiplex PCR reads in MiXCR, one entry per CDR3 protein. The sample records under 250,000 distinct CDR3 sequences, 25% to 35% being singletons. Sequenced input: peripheral blood. All receptors derive from a man aged 45-65 years with Graves' ophthalmopathy.

Ten or more counts support this clonotype. The chain combines TRBV6-6 with TRBJ2-7, with D maybe TRBD2 (5 bases). Trimming pared 3 bases from V and 6 bases from J, leaving 12 bases between. The CDR3 has 13 residues. Looked up from germline, CDR1 is MNHNY and CDR2 is SVGAGI (reference sequence). CDR3 sequence (DNA): TGTGCCAGCAGTTATAGCCGGGGTACCGAGCAGTACTTC. This sequence encodes CASSYSRGTEQYF.

This clonotype was seen repeatedly, ten times or more. The V gene is TRBV28, the J gene TRBJ2-2; D is ambiguous. Germline CDR1 reads MDHEN; CDR2 reads SYDVKM. CDR3 size: 13 residues. The ends were cut back, 7 bases at V and 6 bases at J, with 12 bases in the middle. CDR3 amino acids: CASTPGGAGELFF. The CDR3 DNA is TGTGCCAGCACCCCCGGTGGCGCCGGGGAGCTGTTTTTT.

V and J are TRBV12-3 or TRBV12-4 and TRBJ1-2, with a tentative D call TRBD1 (6 bases). V was trimmed by 3 bases and J by 4 bases, leaving 24 bases between them. The CDR3 consists of 18 residues. The CDR3, as DNA: TGTGCCAGCAGTTTGAACAGGGCGATTCAGTATTCCAGCTATGGCTACACCTTC. Protein sequence: CASSLNRAIQYSSYGYTF.

With respect to this clonotype: The junction differs from germline at one of its ends, possibly a read error. The CDR3 region has the DNA TGCAGCGTCCCTGAAGCTCTCTTT. Amino acid sequence: CSVPEALF. The gene calls are TRBV29-1 and TRBJ1-1, with D unclear. CDR3 length equals 8 residues. In germline, CDR1 is SQVTM, CDR2 ANQGSEA.

The sample holds many counts of this clonotype. This chain uses TRBV6-1 with TRBJ2-2; tentative D call: TRBD1 (5 bases). Deletions cut 2 bases from V and 2 bases from J, with 12 bases between. This CDR3 has 16 residues. The germline gives CDR1 MNHNS, CDR2 SASEGT. In nucleotides, the CDR3 is TGTGCCAGCAGTGAACTCTACAGGACAAACACCGGGGAGCTGTTTTTT. Translating it yields CASSELYRTNTGELFF.

This clonotype was detected ten times or more. J is TRBJ1-1 and V is TRBV29-1, with D possibly TRBD1 on 5 matching bases. The CDR3 sequence is 13 residues long. CDR1 and CDR2 from the germline V gene are SQVTM and ANQGSEA. V lost 6 bases and J 2 bases, leaving 13 bases between the germline ends. CDR3 sequence reads: CSVSNRPNTEAFF. DNA for the CDR3: TGCAGCGTCTCGAACAGGCCCAACACTGAAGCTTTCTTT.

This chain links TRBV6-1 with TRBJ2-7; 14 bases are a match to TRBD2. J gave up 3 bases and V 5 bases, and 6 bases lay outside the gene matches. This CDR3 contains 16 residues. Germline V CDR1 and CDR2: MNHNS, SASEGT. The chain's CDR3 is CASSKRGLAGDYEQYF. In DNA, the CDR3 is TGTGCCAGCAGTAAACGGGGACTAGCGGGAGACTACGAGCAGTACTTC.

The chain carries TRBV20-1 and TRBJ1-2, with D maybe TRBD1 (6 bases). V was clipped by 3 bases and J by 4 bases, with 15 bases between them. CDR1 is DFQATT, CDR2 SNEGSKA, per germline (reference sequence). CDR3 size: 14 residues. CDR3 sequence reads: CSASTLRGGYGYTF. For the CDR3, the DNA is TGCAGTGCTAGTACCTTGAGGGGGGGCTATGGCTACACCTTC.

The rearrangement joins TRBV30 to TRBJ1-2; D might be TRBD1 (5 bases). This CDR3 is built from 13 residues. The germline V and J ends were trimmed by 5 bases and 5 bases, with 15 bases remaining between them. Germline V CDR1 and CDR2: GTSNPN, SVGIG (reference sequence). The CDR3 sequence is CAWDGAGAYGYTF. In DNA form, the CDR3 reads TGTGCCTGGGACGGGGCCGGGGCGTATGGCTACACCTTC.

This clonotype occurred many times. This chain uses TRBV7-6 with TRBJ2-7, with 7 bases fitting TRBD2. The CDR3 is 16 amino acids. Germline assignment: CDR1 SGHVS and CDR2 FNYEAQ. V shed 1 base and J 0 bases; nucleotides not matched to a gene: 6. CDR3 amino acids: CASSLEVAGNSYEQYF. The CDR3, as DNA: TGTGCCAGCAGCTTAGAAGTAGCGGGTAACTCCTACGAGCAGTACTTC.

This clonotype appeared many times. The chain links TRBV7-8 to TRBJ2-7; TRBD2 might be the D (5 bases). The germline V gene has CDR1 SGHVS and CDR2 FQNEAQ. CDR3 size: 14 residues. V lost 1 base and J lost 2, with 9 bases in between. In nucleotides, the CDR3 is TGTGCCAGCAGCTTAGACGAGACTACCTACGAGCAGTACTTC. As protein: CASSLDETTYEQYF.

The CDR3 spells CASQTAMNTEAFF. As DNA, the CDR3 is TGTGCCAGCCAGACAGCCATGAACACTGAAGCTTTCTTT. The V gene is TRBV9, the J gene TRBJ1-1; D may be TRBD1 (5 bases). Per germline, CDR1 SGDLS and CDR2 YYNGEE. Trimming cost V 7 bases and J 0 bases, with 10 bases left between them. This CDR3 region has 13 residues.

This clonotype was counted ten times or more. The gene calls are TRBV19 and TRBJ1-5; no reliable D call. V dropped 0 bases and J dropped 3 bases, with 9 bases sitting between them. The CDR3 length is 15 residues. Germline assignment: CDR1 LNHDA and CDR2 SQIVND (reference sequence). DNA for the CDR3: TGTGCCAGTAGTATAGAGGGATCCCTCAATCAGCCCCAGCATTTT. Its protein product is CASSIEGSLNQPQHF.

In this sample, this clonotype turned up many times. V gene TRBV7-2 combines with J gene TRBJ2-5; possible D gene TRBD1, 6 bases. Trimming cost V 4 bases and J 2 bases, with 11 bases left between them. The CDR3 is 14 amino acids. The germline V gene has CDR1 SGHTA and CDR2 FQGNSA. The CDR3, as DNA: TGTGCCAGCAGCTCCCCGACAGGACAAGAGACCCAGTACTTC. This sequence encodes CASSSPTGQETQYF.

The chain employs TRBV4-2 and TRBJ2-2, with TRBD2 identical over 8 bases. The germline V gene encodes CDR1 LGHNA and CDR2 YNFKEQ. This CDR3 spans 16 amino acids. V shed 1 base and J 4 bases; nucleotides not matched to a gene: 5. This chain's CDR3 is CASSQGIGTSTGELFF. In nucleotides, the CDR3 is TGTGCCAGCAGCCAAGGTATAGGGACTAGCACCGGGGAGCTGTTTTTT.